The present T cell receptor beta chain was sequenced within a study of metastatic and nonmetastatic thyroid tumors. Not a single patient had been given any form of treatment at any point before undergoing thyroid surgery. This clone ranks as medium-sized. The CDR3 has 16 residues. With 4 bases clipped from V and 5 bases from J, the junction kept 7 bases outside the gene matches. The germline V gene encodes CDR1 LNHNV and CDR2 YYDKDF (reference sequence). TCRdb recomputed clones from the PCR reads via MiXCR. Of around 20,000 clones listed, 10% to 15% were seen once; the top ten hold less than 25%. The TCR originated in a female donor with papillary thyroid cancer or a benign thyroid nodule (not recorded which). Some clones in this sample may be carry-over from other donors' samples. The specimen sequenced was blood. The chain has TRBV15 and TRBJ2-2; TRBD2 matches at 10 bases. The CDR3 bases are TGTGCCACCAGCACCCTTAGCGGGAGGAGGACCGGGGAGCTGTTTTTT. It yields the protein CATSTLSGRRTGELFF.